These 4 T cell receptor beta chains came from one sample sequenced in a study of cytomegalovirus exposure and HLA in healthy donors. Sequenced by immunoSEQ multiplex PCR; TCRdb stores in-frame clones only, minus some. This repertoire shows about 180,000 clones, about 89% found once; its top ten account for 2% to 3%. The sequencing input was PBMCs. The origin of the receptors is a man aged 18 to 35 in good health and CMV-seropositive.

The chain links TRBV7-9 to TRBJ2-3; 12 bases align to TRBD1. Germline V gene data show CDR1 as SEHNR and CDR2 as FQNEAQ (reference sequence). V trimming: 2 bases; J trimming: 6 bases; junction bases outside the gene matches: 6. This CDR3 region has 16 residues. CDR3 coding DNA: TGTGCCAGCAGCTTACAAGGGACAGGGGGCGCGGATACGCAGTATTTT. It codes for CASSLQGTGGADTQYF.

The V and J genes are TRBV4-3 and TRBJ1-6; D may be TRBD1 (5 bases). This CDR3 is 15 amino acids long. Germline loops: CDR1 LGHNA, CDR2 YSLEER. V was trimmed by 1 base and J by 8 bases, leaving 12 bases between them. Here the CDR3 DNA reads TGCGCCAGCAGCCAAGTGGGGCAGGGTGATTCACCCCTCCACTTT. Translation gives CASSQVGQGDSPLHF.

This clone has only one observation. The chain joins TRBV11-3 to TRBJ2-3; a possible D gene is TRBD1 (6 bases). V gave up 4 bases and J gave up 6 bases, with 14 bases separating them. Germline V lookup: CDR1 SGHNT, CDR2 YENEEA. The CDR3 spans 14 residues. DNA for the CDR3: TGTGCCAGCAGCTCCACGGACAGAGTCGATACGCAGTATTTT. Amino acid sequence: CASSSTDRVDTQYF.

The rearrangement uses TRBV7-6 and TRBJ1-4, with D tentatively TRBD1 (6 bases). Germline lookup yields CDR1 SGHVS and CDR2 FNYEAQ. V gave up 2 bases and J gave up 6 bases, with 10 bases separating them. This CDR3 is 14 amino acids long. CDR3 loop: CASSLYRVDEKLFF. The CDR3 DNA reads as TGTGCCAGCAGCTTATACAGGGTCGATGAAAAACTGTTTTTT.